This TCR beta chain was sequenced for a study of CD8 T cells in ankylosing spondylitis. There are 13 residues in the CDR3. Germline V gene data show CDR1 as SQVTM and CDR2 as ANQGSEA. The V segment lost 8 bases and the J segment 8 bases; nucleotides outside the gene matches: 9. Study-level findings and limits: The authors reported significant enrichment of disease-linked clones in matched ankylosing spondylitis synovial fluid.

The TCR beta libraries were generated through quantitative 5'-RACE incorporating molecular barcodes. TCRdb processed the 5' RACE reads anew with MiXCR; each CDR3 protein has one entry. Of more than 150,000 distinct CDR3 sequences listed, over 10% are singletons. This clonotype has a handful of counts. The antigen is undetermined. The genes are TRBV29-1 and TRBJ2-1; TRBD2 matches at 10 bases. This clonotype was sampled from a female donor with ankylosing spondylitis or in good health (not recorded which). Sequenced input: blood, either unsorted or a sorted T cell fraction (not recorded which). CDR3 amino acids: CSSREREGDEQFF. The CDR3 DNA reads as TGCAGCTCTCGGGAGCGGGAGGGTGATGAGCAGTTCTTC.